The 22 T cell receptor beta chains reported below all come from one sample, sequenced in a study of blood T cell repertoires in COVID-19. Profiling relied on immunoSEQ multiplex PCR, and the TCRdb table lists in-frame clones only, not all of them. The sample has approximately 230,000 clones; less than 90% are singletons. The sequenced sample consisted of peripheral blood. These receptors were taken from a man under 40 with active or convalescent COVID-19.

This chain connects TRBV11-1 to TRBJ2-5; D is unclear. Germline V lookup: CDR1 SGHAT, CDR2 FQDESV (reference sequence). V lost 8 bases to trimming and J lost 5 bases, with 15 bases between them. This CDR3 contains 13 residues. The CDR3 coding sequence is TGTGCCAGCGGTCATGACTCCTGGGAGACCCAGTACTTC. Amino acids: CASGHDSWETQYF.

This clone has a handful of counts. The chain recombines TRBV10-2 with TRBJ1-6, with D tentatively TRBD1 (5 bases). In germline, CDR1 is WSHSY, CDR2 SAAADI. The CDR3 spans 16 residues. V was pared by 5 bases and J by 9 bases, with 20 bases between. The CDR3 nucleotides read TGCGCCAGCAGTCTGGGGGGAGTCAGGTCCGGTTCACCCCTCCACTTT. Amino acids: CASSLGGVRSGSPLHF.

V is TRBV25-1 and J is TRBJ1-2; no clear D. Per the germline V gene, CDR1 is MGHDK and CDR2 is SYGVNS. V lost 4 bases and J 7 bases, leaving 19 bases between the germline ends. The CDR3 loop spans 15 amino acids. In DNA, the CDR3 is TGTGCCAGCAGTGTTAGAGATACTCTCTATGGTGGCTACACCTTC. Protein: CASSVRDTLYGGYTF.

DNA of the CDR3: TGCGCCAGCAGTGAAGGCGGGAGGCAGTACTTC. Translating it yields CASSEGGRQYF. The chain recombines TRBV10-2 with TRBJ2-5; 8 bases fit TRBD2. The CDR3 spans 11 residues. Trimming took 3 bases from V and 11 from J; bases not matched to a gene: 2. The germline V gene encodes CDR1 WSHSY and CDR2 SAAADI.

The J gene is TRBJ2-7, the V gene TRBV5-1, with 7 bases identical to TRBD2. This CDR3 region has 13 residues. J lost 3 bases, V lost 0 bases, and 0 bases had no gene match. Germline V gene lookup returns CDR1 SGHRS and CDR2 YFSETQ. CDR3 bases: TGCGCCAGCAGCTTGGGCGGGGGCTACGAGCAGTACTTC. Amino acid sequence: CASSLGGGYEQYF.

The chain is built from TRBV11-3 and TRBJ2-1, with TRBD2 matching 8 bases. Germline V CDR1 and CDR2: SGHNT, YENEEA. J lost 8 bases, V lost 1 base, and 7 bases had no gene match. The CDR3 covers 15 residues. The CDR3 bases are TGTGCCAGCAGCTTAGGGCGGGGGGTCGAGGATGAGCAGTTCTTC. Translation: CASSLGRGVEDEQFF. Full variable domain (outside the CDR3, taken from reference TRBV11-3 and TRBJ2-1): EAGVVQSPRYKIIEKKQPVAFWCNPISGHNTLYWYLQNLGQGPELLIRYENEEAVDDSQLPKDRFSAERLKGVDSTLKIQPAELGDSAVYLCASSLGRGVEDEQFFGPGTRLTVL.

V and J are TRBV18 and TRBJ2-1, with 10 bases aligning to TRBD1. V lost 1 base and J lost 4; bases outside the gene matches: 10. The CDR3 runs 18 residues. The germline gives CDR1 KGHSH, CDR2 LQKENI. CDR3 residues: CASSPRAPDRGQYNEQFF. Here the CDR3 DNA reads TGTGCCAGCTCACCACGCGCCCCAGACAGGGGGCAATACAATGAGCAGTTCTTC.

This chain connects TRBV27 to TRBJ2-4, with D possibly TRBD2 on 5 matching bases. Germline CDR1 MNHEY, CDR2 SMNVEV (reference sequence). The CDR3 runs 16 residues. Between the trimmed V and J ends, which lost 0 bases and 3 bases, there was a span of 12 bases. CDR3 region: CASSLSAGRGKNIQYF. The DNA of the CDR3 is TGTGCCAGCAGTTTATCGGCCGGACGGGGCAAAAACATTCAGTACTTC.

The rearrangement joins TRBV15 to TRBJ2-1, with a weak D call TRBD2 (6 bases). Trimming stripped 1 base from V and 12 bases from J, with 7 bases between. CDR1 LNHNV and CDR2 YYDKDF come from the germline V gene (reference sequence). The CDR3 has 11 amino acids. CDR3 sequence: CATSRGGGQFF. CDR3 nucleotide sequence: TGTGCCACCAGCAGAGGGGGAGGGCAGTTCTTC.

The chain uses TRBV4-1 and TRBJ2-7, with D perhaps TRBD2 (5 bases). The CDR3 loop spans 16 amino acids. Per germline, CDR1 MGHRA and CDR2 YSYEKL. The germline V and J ends were trimmed by 0 bases and 6 bases, with 18 bases remaining between them. The CDR3 bases are TGCGCCAGCAGCCAAGAAGGATCGGGCCATCGGGGCGAGCAGTACTTC. Translated, it gives CASSQEGSGHRGEQYF.

The chain joins TRBV5-1 to TRBJ1-1; TRBD1 matches 7 bases. Germline loops: CDR1 SGHRS, CDR2 YFSETQ. V was pared by 4 bases and J by 5 bases, with 11 bases of the junction left unmatched. CDR3 size: 15 residues. CDR3 sequence: CASSPWTGVRTEAFF. The CDR3 coding sequence is TGCGCCAGCAGCCCCTGGACAGGAGTAAGGACTGAAGCTTTCTTT.

V and J are TRBV28 and TRBJ1-2; D call uncertain. Per germline, CDR1 MDHEN and CDR2 SYDVKM. Trimming took 7 bases from V and 2 from J, leaving 14 bases between them. This CDR3 region has 14 residues. This CDR3 is CASKVPRMNYGYTF. In DNA, the CDR3 is TGTGCCAGCAAAGTTCCGAGGATGAACTATGGCTACACCTTC.

The CDR3 is CASSARYSGNTIYF. The CDR3 coding sequence is TGTGCCAGCAGTGCTAGGTACTCTGGAAACACCATATATTTT. J is TRBJ1-3 and V is TRBV27; no clear D gene. Germline V CDR1 and CDR2: MNHEY, SMNVEV (reference sequence). Deletions cut 5 bases from V and 0 bases from J, with 8 bases between. The CDR3 is 14 amino acids.

The chain links TRBV11-2 to TRBJ2-1; 9 nucleotides align to TRBD2. The length of the CDR3 is 17 residues. Germline V gives CDR1 SGHAT, CDR2 FQNNGV. The ends lost 0 bases at V and 5 bases at J; junction bases unmatched: 8. CDR3 coding DNA: TGTGCCAGCAGCTTAGAAGGCGGGAGGGCTCTGCACAATGAGCAGTTCTTC. It specifies CASSLEGGRALHNEQFF.

The chain has TRBV25-1 and TRBJ1-2; tentative D call: TRBD1 (5 bases). This CDR3 is built from 12 residues. Germline CDR1 reads MGHDK; CDR2 reads SYGVNS. Between the trimmed V and J ends, which lost 4 bases and 8 bases, there was a span of 11 bases. The CDR3 DNA is TGTGCCAGCAGTGCAGGGTCAACGGGCTACACCTTC. It yields the protein CASSAGSTGYTF.

The chain employs TRBV25-1 and TRBJ1-2, with D unresolved. Germline CDR1 and CDR2: MGHDK and SYGVNS. Between the trimmed V and J ends, which lost 8 bases and 8 bases, there was a span of 18 bases. CDR3 size: 13 residues. CDR3 protein: CASADPQRGGYTF. DNA of the CDR3: TGTGCCAGCGCCGATCCGCAGAGAGGCGGCTACACCTTC.

The V gene is TRBV28, the J gene TRBJ1-2, with D unresolved. The germline V gene has CDR1 MDHEN and CDR2 SYDVKM. V was trimmed by 3 bases and J by 7 bases, leaving 12 bases between them. This CDR3 is 13 amino acids long. The CDR3 DNA follows: TGTGCCAGCAGTTTGAGGGTAGCAGGTGGCTACACCTTC. Translated, it gives CASSLRVAGGYTF.

This clone has only one observation. This chain links TRBV18 with TRBJ1-2; possibly TRBD1 for D (6 bases). The V end was cut by 6 bases, the J end by 6 bases, with 14 bases between. The CDR3 loop spans 13 amino acids. Germline V gives CDR1 KGHSH, CDR2 LQKENI. CDR3 bases: TGTGCCAGCTCCCCGACAGGCCGGCATGGCTACACCTTC. It encodes CASSPTGRHGYTF.

This chain joins TRBV7-9 and TRBJ2-7; 11 positions agree with TRBD2. The V gene end was trimmed by 5 bases and the J gene end by 2 bases; junction bases not matched to a gene: 5. This CDR3 has 15 amino acids. Germline V gene lookup returns CDR1 SEHNR and CDR2 FQNEAQ (reference sequence). The CDR3 loop is CASSPGTSGPYEQYF. CDR3 coding DNA: TGTGCCAGCAGCCCCGGGACTAGCGGACCCTACGAGCAGTACTTC.

The chain has TRBV6-2 or TRBV6-3 and TRBJ2-7; TRBD2 matches 11 bases. The CDR3 loop spans 16 amino acids. Germline V lookup: CDR1 MNHEY, CDR2 SVGEGT. V shed 0 bases and J 1 base; nucleotides not matched to a gene: 2. In DNA form, the CDR3 reads TGTGCCAGCAGTTACTCGAGGACTAGCGGGTCCTACGAGCAGTACTTC. It is translated as CASSYSRTSGSYEQYF.

The chain uses TRBV15 and TRBJ1-6; 7 bases are shared with TRBD1. Trimming cost V 0 bases and J 13 bases; bases outside gene matches: 9. CDR3 length: 15 amino acids. CDR1 is LNHNV, CDR2 YYDKDF, per germline (reference sequence). The CDR3 spells CATSRERQGPSPLHF. CDR3 coding DNA: TGTGCCACCAGCAGAGAGAGACAGGGACCATCCCCCCTCCACTTT.

V is TRBV5-5 and J is TRBJ2-7; 10 nucleotides line up with TRBD1. This CDR3 comprises 15 residues. Germline V gene sequence: CDR1 SGHKS, CDR2 YYEKEE (reference sequence). J was trimmed by 7 bases and V by 1 base; bases with no gene match: 8. CDR3 sequence (DNA): TGTGCCAGCAGCTTGAGCCCAGGACAGGGGGGTGAGCAGTACTTC. As protein: CASSLSPGQGGEQYF.